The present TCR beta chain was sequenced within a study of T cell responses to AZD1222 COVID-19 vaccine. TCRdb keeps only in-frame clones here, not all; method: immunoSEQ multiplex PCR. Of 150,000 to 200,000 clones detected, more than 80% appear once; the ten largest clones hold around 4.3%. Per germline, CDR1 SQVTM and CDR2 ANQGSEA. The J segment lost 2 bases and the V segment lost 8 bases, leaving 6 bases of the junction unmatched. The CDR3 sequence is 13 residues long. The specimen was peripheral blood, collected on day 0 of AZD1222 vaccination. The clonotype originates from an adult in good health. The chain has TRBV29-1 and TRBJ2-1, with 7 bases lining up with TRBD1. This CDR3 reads CSPTGSTYNEQFF. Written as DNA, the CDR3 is TGCAGCCCGACAGGGAGCACCTACAATGAGCAGTTCTTC.